A selection of T cell receptor beta chains follows, all from one sample in a study of Ad26.COV2.S vaccination and SARS-CoV-2 variants. Repertoires were generated with immunoSEQ multiplex PCR, while TCRdb's copy carries only in-frame clones and drops some. The table records approximately 480,000 clones, approximately 88% of them present only once. The specimen comprised peripheral blood, sampled in a trial of Ad26.COV2.S vaccine versus placebo. Receptors were obtained from a person between 18 and 65 years old who received the Ad26.COV2.S COVID-19 vaccine or a placebo. CDR3s include the opening cysteine and the closing phenylalanine or tryptophan.

v_call,j_call,cdr3_length,cdr3_aa
TRBV6-2/TRBV6-3,TRBJ2-1,16,CASSYSRRGRSNEQFF
TRBV6-1,TRBJ2-7,13,CASSEAVGGRQYF
TRBV6-2/TRBV6-3,TRBJ2-5,18,CASSFPPTYSTAEETQYF
TRBV7-9,TRBJ2-1,14,CASSPTSFYNEQFF
TRBV10-3,TRBJ2-7,14,CASKPGFSSYEQYF
TRBV13,TRBJ2-2,16,CASSSGGLANTGELFF
TRBV3-1/TRBV3-2,TRBJ2-7,14,CASSQAQFPYEQYF
TRBV5-6,TRBJ1-1,12,CASRDSGTEAFF
TRBV9,TRBJ2-1,15,CASSVETSGTNEQFF
TRBV2,TRBJ1-1,13,CASSSDRTTEAFF
TRBV11-2,TRBJ2-2,14,CASSLGPGSGELFF
TRBV28,TRBJ1-5,15,CASSSDRGQGQPQHF
TRBV3-1/TRBV3-2,TRBJ2-7,14,CASTRAGGTYEQYF
TRBV7-9,TRBJ1-1,15,CASSSGRALNTEAFF
TRBV5-5,TRBJ2-5,15,CASSLMSGAQETQYF
TRBV5-5,TRBJ2-1,12,CASSLGTSSQFF
TRBV6-1,TRBJ2-1,15,CASSEVWTALNEQFF
TRBV24-1,TRBJ2-1,20,CATSDPGGGASGSSYNEQFF
TRBV30,TRBJ1-1,13,CAGKGFLNTEAFF
TRBV9,TRBJ1-6,15,CASSVGGSYNSPLHF
TRBV5-1,TRBJ2-5,16,CASSWATGTGGETQYF
TRBV28,TRBJ1-3,15,CASSSFRGSGNTIYF
TRBV27,TRBJ1-5,13,CASRGGVYQPQHF
TRBV7-2,TRBJ2-1,15,CASSLAGSSYNEQFF